The 18 T cell receptor beta chains listed next were all sequenced from one sample in a study of cytomegalovirus exposure and HLA in healthy donors (dated 2017 in TCRdb). The library was built by means of the immunoSEQ multiplex PCR assay. A mixture of 60 forward primers for TCR Vbeta segments and 13 reverse primers for TCR Jbeta segments was used in the multiplex PCR. The immuneACCESS repertoire file appears here via TCRdb, limited to in-frame rearrangements. These files lack a portion of the clones; in checked studies, under half of the deficit traces to unresolved V genes, and the cause of the others is not known. The sample table records some 150,000 clones; approximately 83% of these occur just once. Together, the top ten hold 1.5% of the sample. The specimen sequenced was PBMCs. The receptors were gathered from a woman aged 18 to 35 in good health and CMV-seronegative.

The rearrangement joins TRBV7-9 to TRBJ1-1; D is perhaps TRBD1 (6 bases). The CDR3 is 18 amino acids. Trimming shortened V by 6 bases and J by 2 bases, and 25 bases separated the two germline ends. Germline CDR1 is SEHNR and CDR2 is FQNEAQ (reference sequence). This CDR3 reads CASRSRAGRGESNTEAFF. In nucleotides, the CDR3 is TGTGCCAGCAGAAGTAGAGCCGGCAGGGGAGAATCCAACACTGAAGCTTTCTTT.

The chain employs TRBV10-3 and TRBJ1-2, with 8 positions matching TRBD1. The ends lost 8 bases at V and 4 bases at J; junction bases unmatched: 6. Germline V lookup: CDR1 ENHRY, CDR2 SYGVKD. This CDR3 comprises 13 residues. The CDR3 sequence: CAIGTGALYGYTF. The CDR3 DNA follows: TGTGCCATCGGGACAGGCGCGCTCTATGGCTACACCTTC.

This rearrangement joins TRBV5-1 to TRBJ2-3; D possibly corresponds to TRBD2 (6 bases). The CDR3 extends over 14 amino acids. V was pared by 0 bases and J by 6 bases, with 11 bases between. From germline, CDR1 is SGHRS and CDR2 YFSETQ. In DNA, the CDR3 is TGCGCCAGCAGCTTGGGGCGGGGCGGGGATACGCAGTATTTT. Its protein is CASSLGRGGDTQYF.

The chain employs TRBV28 and TRBJ2-7; TRBD2 agrees at 8 bases. CDR1 is MDHEN and CDR2 is SYDVKM in the germline V gene. Unmatched junction bases numbered 12, after V lost 8 bases and J lost 6 bases. CDR3 length equals 14 residues. This chain's CDR3 is CASQSGGYLSEQYF. Written as DNA, the CDR3 is TGTGCCAGCCAGTCGGGGGGGTACCTATCCGAGCAGTACTTC. Supplemented by reference TRBV28 and TRBJ2-7, the full variable domain reads DVKVTQSSRYLVKRTGEKVFLECVQDMDHENMFWYRQDPGLGLRLIYFSYDVKMKEKGDIPEGYSVSREKKERFSLILESASTNQTSMYLCASQSGGYLSEQYFGPGTRLTVT.

As concerns this clone: Additional DNA sequences in this sample encode the identical CDR3. J is TRBJ2-3 and V is TRBV6-1; 9 bases agree with TRBD2. The germline CDR1 and CDR2 sequences are MNHNS and SASEGT. V gave up 2 bases and J gave up 3 bases; unmatched junction bases: 3. The CDR3 sequence is 15 residues long. CDR3 sequence reads: CASSEISGGTDTQYF. The CDR3 bases are TGTGCCAGCAGTGAAATTAGCGGGGGAACAGATACGCAGTATTTT.

The V and J genes are TRBV18 and TRBJ1-6; TRBD1 is a possible D gene (5 bases). This CDR3 is built from 14 residues. Germline assignment: CDR1 KGHSH and CDR2 LQKENI. V gave up 3 bases and J gave up 4 bases, with 7 bases separating them. Here the CDR3 DNA reads TGTGCCAGCTCACCTCAGGGTTATAATTCACCCCTCCACTTT. Translated: CASSPQGYNSPLHF.

The chain combines TRBV5-4 with TRBJ2-7, with 8 bases aligning to TRBD2. Unmatched junction bases numbered 9, after V lost 4 bases and J lost 3 bases. Germline CDR1 reads SGHNT; CDR2 reads YYREEE (reference sequence). This CDR3 is built from 15 residues. The CDR3 bases are TGTGCCAGCAGCCCCTCGGCGGGGGGCGACTACGAGCAGTACTTC. This sequence encodes CASSPSAGGDYEQYF. The variable domain in full, completed from reference TRBV5-4 and TRBJ2-7, reads ETGVTQSPTHLIKTRGQQVTLRCSSQSGHNTVSWYQQALGQGPQFIFQYYREEENGRGNFPPRFSGLQFPNYSSELNVNALELDDSALYLCASSPSAGGDYEQYFGPGTRLTVT.

This clone came up a few times. The rearrangement links TRBV19 to TRBJ1-1; D is perhaps TRBD1 (5 bases). The length of the CDR3 is 16 residues. The germline CDR1 and CDR2 sequences are LNHDA and SQIVND (reference sequence). Between the trimmed V and J ends, which lost 6 bases and 0 bases, there was a span of 17 bases. CDR3 protein: CASSTGRVSLNTEAFF. CDR3 in DNA: TGTGCCAGTAGCACGGGCAGGGTATCCCTGAACACTGAAGCTTTCTTT.

The CDR3 DNA is TGTGCCAGCTCACCACAGGGGTTCAAAGAGCAGTTCTTC. Translation gives CASSPQGFKEQFF. This chain links TRBV18 with TRBJ2-1; tentative D call: TRBD1 (5 bases). The CDR3 is made up of 13 amino acids. Germline CDR1 is KGHSH and CDR2 is LQKENI. Trimming took 1 base from V and 10 from J, leaving 11 bases between them.

This chain connects TRBV6-5 to TRBJ2-2; D perhaps matches TRBD2 (5 bases). The CDR3 runs to 12 residues. The V end was cut by 1 base, the J end by 8 bases, with 5 bases between. Germline CDR1 reads MNHEY; CDR2 reads SVGAGI. The CDR3 region is CASSYWRGELFF. The CDR3 bases are TGTGCCAGCAGTTACTGGAGGGGGGAGCTGTTTTTT.

The chain carries TRBV28 and TRBJ1-2, with D possibly matching TRBD1 (5 bases). Germline loops: CDR1 MDHEN, CDR2 SYDVKM. CDR3 length: 15 residues. Trimming removed 6 bases at V and 2 bases at J, with 16 bases between. CDR3 in DNA: TGTGCCAGCAGCTTGTATGGGGCCCCCAACTATGGCTACACCTTC. Its protein product is CASSLYGAPNYGYTF.

The genes are TRBV2 and TRBJ1-6, with 10 bases lining up with TRBD1. Per germline, CDR1 SNHLY and CDR2 FYNNEI. The CDR3 runs to 14 residues. With 7 bases clipped from V and 10 bases from J, the junction kept 7 bases outside the gene matches. In DNA, the CDR3 is TGTGCCAGCAAGACGGACAGGGGGTCGTCACCCCTCCACTTT. This gives the protein CASKTDRGSSPLHF. The whole variable domain, filled in from reference TRBV2 and TRBJ1-6, reads EPEVTQTPSHQVTQMGQEVILRCVPISNHLYFYWYRQILGQKVEFLVSFYNNEISEKSEIFDDQFSVERPDGSNFTLKIRSTKLEDSAMYFCASKTDRGSSPLHFGNGTRLTVT.

V usage is TRBV6-6 and J usage is TRBJ2-7; 12 bases fit TRBD1. This CDR3 has 16 amino acids. Looked up from germline, CDR1 is MNHNY and CDR2 is SVGAGI (reference sequence). The V and J ends lost 5 bases and 4 bases, in that order; junction bases with no gene match: 9. CDR3 loop: CASSMPGQGAKYEQYF. The CDR3 nucleotides read TGTGCCAGCAGTATGCCGGGACAGGGGGCAAAGTACGAGCAGTACTTC.

This chain joins TRBV6-5 and TRBJ1-6, with no clear D. There are 14 residues in the CDR3. V dropped 6 bases and J dropped 5 bases, with 11 bases sitting between them. Germline CDR1 is MNHEY and CDR2 is SVGAGI. CDR3 residues: CASSSKPHNSPLHF. The CDR3 DNA reads TGTGCCAGCAGCTCCAAGCCCCATAATTCACCCCTCCACTTT.

This chain's CDR3 is CASSLGVGGARDTQYF. The CDR3 bases are TGCGCCAGCAGCTTGGGGGTTGGAGGGGCGCGAGATACGCAGTATTTT. This chain connects TRBV5-1 to TRBJ2-3; TRBD2 might be the D (6 bases). Germline V CDR1 and CDR2: SGHRS, YFSETQ. The V and J ends lost 0 bases and 5 bases respectively, with 16 bases between them. This CDR3 comprises 16 residues. The whole variable domain, filled in from reference TRBV5-1 and TRBJ2-3, reads KAGVTQTPRYLIKTRGQQVTLSCSPISGHRSVSWYQQTPGQGLQFLFEYFSETQRNKGNFPGRFSGRQFSNSRSEMNVSTLELGDSALYLCASSLGVGGARDTQYFGPGTRLTVL.

The sample holds a few counts of this clone. The rearrangement joins TRBV4-1 to TRBJ2-7; D is possibly TRBD2 (6 bases). Trimming removed 0 bases at V and 7 bases at J, with 10 bases between. The CDR3 consists of 13 residues. Germline CDR1 reads MGHRA; CDR2 reads YSYEKL. CDR3 in amino acids: CASSQDWRGEQYF. Written as DNA, the CDR3 is TGCGCCAGCAGCCAAGATTGGAGGGGAGAGCAGTACTTC.

The CDR3 here is CASSLWGGGAHEQFF. The DNA for the CDR3 is TGTGCCAGCAGCTTGTGGGGCGGGGGGGCCCATGAGCAGTTCTTC. The chain uses TRBV5-6 and TRBJ2-1; 9 nucleotides align to TRBD2. The germline V gene encodes CDR1 SGHDT and CDR2 YYEEEE. Germline trimming cut 1 base from V and 8 bases from J; bases unmatched to any gene: 7. This CDR3 is 15 amino acids long.

The chain uses TRBV11-2 and TRBJ1-1; a weak D match, TRBD1 (6 bases). This CDR3 spans 15 amino acids. Germline CDR1 SGHAT, CDR2 FQNNGV. V was pared by 5 bases and J by 4 bases, with 17 bases between. The CDR3 spells CASSQNRVRSTEAFF. DNA for the CDR3: TGTGCCAGCAGCCAGAACAGGGTGCGGAGCACTGAAGCTTTCTTT.